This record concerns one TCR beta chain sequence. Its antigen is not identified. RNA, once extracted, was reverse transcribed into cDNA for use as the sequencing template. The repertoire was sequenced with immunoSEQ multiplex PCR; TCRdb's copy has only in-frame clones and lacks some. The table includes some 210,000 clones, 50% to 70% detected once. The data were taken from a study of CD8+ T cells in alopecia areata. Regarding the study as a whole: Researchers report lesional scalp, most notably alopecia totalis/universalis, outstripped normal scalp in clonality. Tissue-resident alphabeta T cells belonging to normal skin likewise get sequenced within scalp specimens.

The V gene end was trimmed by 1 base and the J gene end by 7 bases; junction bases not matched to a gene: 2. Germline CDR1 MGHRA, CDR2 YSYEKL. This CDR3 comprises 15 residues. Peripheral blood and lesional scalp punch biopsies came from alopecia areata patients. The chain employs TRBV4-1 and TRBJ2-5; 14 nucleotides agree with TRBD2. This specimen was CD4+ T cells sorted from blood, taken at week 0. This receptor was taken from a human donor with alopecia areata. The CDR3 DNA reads TGCGCCAGCAGCCAAGTCGGACTAGCGGGAGGGACCCAGTACTTC. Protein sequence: CASSQVGLAGGTQYF.